The rows below give T cell receptor beta chains drawn from one sample of a study of response to subunit inactivated influenza vaccine. TCRdb redid the calling of the RT-PCR reads with MiXCR, one entry per CDR3 protein. The table has roughly 700,000 distinct CDR3 sequences, about 15% seen once; the top ten hold 11%. The source material was PBMCs from blood, sampled 12 days after vaccination. The receptors stem from a man in his forties or fifties who received an inactivated influenza vaccine. Both conserved end residues are part of each CDR3. The order of the fields is V gene, clone size, J gene, D gene, CDR3 length, CDR3 protein, CDR3 DNA. The D gene is left open where the match is weak. Clone size, where shown, is once, few, many, or a class for clones that have expanded.

>TRBV19|few|TRBJ1-2|NA|12
CASSIGVVGYTF
TGTGCCAGTAGTATAGGGGTTGTTGGCTACACCTTC
>TRBV24-1|NA|TRBJ2-2|TRBD2|17
CATSSGLADANTGELFF
TGTGCCACCAGCTCGGGACTAGCGGACGCGAACACCGGGGAGCTGTTTTTT
>TRBV5-6|few|TRBJ1-1|NA|11
CASSLGGITFF
TGTGCCAGCAGCTTGGGAGGGATAACTTTCTTT
>TRBV24-1|few|TRBJ2-5|TRBD2|16
CATSDAGRAGRETQYF
TGTGCCACCAGTGATGCTGGGAGGGCAGGGCGAGAGACCCAGTACTTC
>TRBV12-3/TRBV12-4|few|TRBJ2-2|TRBD1|16
CASSLGDRGVGGELFF
TGTGCCAGCAGTTTAGGGGACAGGGGGGTTGGCGGGGAGCTGTTTTTT
>TRBV5-1|NA|TRBJ2-5|NA|15
CASSSRGSHQETQYF
TGCGCCAGCAGTTCCAGGGGATCCCACCAAGAGACCCAGTACTTC
>TRBV5-1|NA|TRBJ2-5|TRBD2|17
CASSFAVAGGSQETQYF
TGCGCCAGCAGCTTCGCCGTAGCGGGAGGGTCTCAAGAGACCCAGTACTTC
>TRBV4-1|NA|TRBJ2-7|NA|14
CASSQGGPSYEQYF
TGCGCCAGCAGCCAAGGGGGGCCGTCCTACGAGCAGTACTTC
>TRBV12-3/TRBV12-4|NA|TRBJ2-3|NA|15
CASTLRDSYTDTQYF
TGTGCCAGCACCCTCCGGGACTCCTACACAGATACGCAGTATTTT
>TRBV7-3|NA|TRBJ2-7|NA|13
CASSLRLLYEQYF
TGTGCCAGCAGCCTCAGGCTCCTCTACGAGCAGTACTTC
>TRBV12-3/TRBV12-4|NA|TRBJ2-6|TRBD1|17
CASSFQGVSSGANVLTF
TGTGCCAGCAGTTTCCAGGGGGTTAGCTCTGGGGCCAACGTCCTGACTTTC
>TRBV20-1|NA|TRBJ2-2|TRBD2|17
CSASLWGGDNKRGELFF
TGCAGTGCTAGCCTTTGGGGGGGTGATAATAAGAGAGGGGAGCTGTTTTTT
>TRBV20-1|NA|TRBJ1-1|NA|13
CSARGQDPWEAFF
TGCAGTGCTAGAGGCCAGGACCCTTGGGAAGCTTTCTTT
>TRBV25-1|NA|TRBJ2-3|TRBD2|16
CASSESKRGGSDTQYF
TGTGCCAGCAGTGAATCAAAGCGGGGGGGCTCAGATACGCAGTATTTT
>TRBV5-1|NA|TRBJ2-5|TRBD2|14
CASTAGGSQETQYF
TGCGCCAGCACCGCGGGGGGGTCCCAAGAGACCCAGTACTTC
>TRBV20-1|few|TRBJ1-2|TRBD1|14
CSAASQGAGYGYTF
TGCAGTGCCGCATCACAGGGGGCTGGCTATGGCTACACCTTC
>TRBV9|NA|TRBJ1-3|TRBD1|17
CASSVASQGAAGNTIYF
TGTGCCAGCAGCGTAGCCTCACAGGGGGCGGCTGGAAACACCATATATTTT
>TRBV4-3|NA|TRBJ2-1|NA|17
CASSQVMRFGSGNEQFF
TGCGCCAGCAGCCAAGTCATGCGTTTCGGGAGTGGTAATGAGCAGTTCTTC
>TRBV12-3/TRBV12-4|NA|TRBJ2-7|TRBD1|13
CASAQGAGNEQYF
TGTGCCAGCGCCCAGGGGGCAGGTAACGAGCAGTACTTC
>TRBV7-6|many|TRBJ1-2|NA|15
CASSLAAAASDGYTF
TGTGCCAGCAGCTTAGCCGCGGCGGCGTCGGATGGCTACACCTTC
>TRBV7-2|once|TRBJ2-5|NA|18
CASSLAPTGGAYQETQYF
TGTGCCAGCAGCTTAGCGCCGACTGGGGGGGCGTACCAAGAGACCCAGTACTTC
>TRBV30|NA|TRBJ2-7|TRBD1|15
CAWSVPRQGAYEQYF
TGTGCCTGGAGTGTACCGAGACAGGGGGCTTACGAGCAGTACTTC
>TRBV5-1|few|TRBJ2-3|NA|14
CASSLGTAKDTQYF
TGCGCCAGCAGCTTAGGGACGGCTAAGGATACGCAGTATTTT
>TRBV5-6|NA|TRBJ2-5|TRBD2|16
CASSPTTSGSGQTQYF
TGTGCCAGCAGCCCAACAACTAGCGGGAGCGGGCAGACCCAGTACTTC
>TRBV6-1|few|TRBJ2-7|NA|14
CASSEIRGRGEQYF
TGTGCCAGCAGTGAAATCCGCGGCCGCGGGGAGCAGTACTTC
>TRBV3-1|NA|TRBJ1-2|NA|15
CASSQDPGAPYGYTF
TGTGCCAGCAGCCAAGACCCCGGGGCCCCGTATGGCTACACCTTC
>TRBV6-6|NA|TRBJ1-1|NA|10
CASGGSGAFF
TGTGCCAGCGGAGGGTCGGGGGCTTTCTTT
>TRBV28|few|TRBJ1-1|NA|12
CASRPMNTEAFF
TGTGCCAGCAGGCCCATGAACACTGAAGCTTTCTTT
>TRBV15|few|TRBJ1-4|NA|15
CATSVRPGQNEKLFF
TGTGCCACCAGCGTACGACCCGGACAGAATGAAAAACTGTTTTTT
>TRBV20-1|NA|TRBJ2-7|NA|11
CSALAAYEQYF
TGCAGTGCTCTTGCGGCCTACGAGCAGTACTTC
>TRBV10-3|many|TRBJ1-6|TRBD1|13
CAIRTGGSSPLHF
TGTGCCATACGGACAGGAGGGAGTTCACCCCTCCACTTT
>TRBV10-3|few|TRBJ1-4|NA|16
CAISGAQGATNEKLFF
TGTGCCATCAGTGGGGCTCAGGGTGCAACTAATGAAAAACTGTTTTTT
>TRBV7-2|NA|TRBJ2-3|TRBD2|15
CASSLSGGPSDTQYF
TGTGCCAGCAGTCTTAGCGGGGGGCCGTCAGATACGCAGTATTTT
>TRBV12-3/TRBV12-4|NA|TRBJ1-1|NA|14
CASIRGRSLSEAFF
TGTGCCAGCATACGGGGCAGGTCTCTTTCCGAAGCTTTCTTT
>TRBV5-1|many|TRBJ2-2|NA|14
CASSSSVSTGELFF
NA
>TRBV7-7|NA|TRBJ2-1|TRBD2|16
CASSPIGTSGVNEQFF
TGTGCTAGCAGCCCAATAGGGACTAGCGGGGTCAATGAGCAGTTCTTC
>TRBV5-1|few|TRBJ2-2|NA|15
CASSDPGRSGGELFF
TGCGCCAGCAGTGACCCGGGAAGGTCGGGCGGGGAGCTGTTTTTT
>TRBV7-6|many|TRBJ2-1|NA|14
CASSKHRAYNEQFF
TGTGCCAGCAGCAAACACCGAGCCTACAATGAGCAGTTCTTC
>TRBV25-1|many|TRBJ2-2|NA|12
CASSEYTGELFF
TGTGCCAGCAGTGAGTACACCGGGGAGCTGTTTTTT
>TRBV27|few|TRBJ1-6|TRBD1|15
CASSPDRARYSPLHF
TGTGCCAGCAGCCCGGACAGGGCGCGGTACTCCCCCCTCCACTTT
>TRBV18|NA|TRBJ1-5|TRBD1|14
CASSSTGMDQPQHF
TGTGCCAGCTCATCGACAGGGATGGATCAGCCCCAGCATTTT
>TRBV5-1|NA|TRBJ1-1|TRBD1|15
CASTPGQGGGTEAFF
TGCGCCAGCACTCCGGGACAGGGAGGGGGCACTGAAGCTTTCTTT
>TRBV2|NA|TRBJ2-3|TRBD2|15
CASGEGGGSTDTQYF
TGTGCCAGCGGCGAGGGCGGGGGAAGCACAGATACGCAGTATTTT
>TRBV5-5|NA|TRBJ2-7|NA|15
CASSLASDPPYEQYF
TGTGCCAGCAGCTTGGCGTCAGACCCCCCCTACGAGCAGTACTTC
>TRBV28|NA|TRBJ2-7|NA|16
CASSLVGTVLSYEQYF
TGTGCCAGCAGTTTAGTCGGGACGGTTCTTTCCTACGAGCAGTACTTC
>TRBV11-3|NA|TRBJ2-2|NA|16
CASAGGGFGNTGELFF
TGTGCCAGCGCCGGCGGGGGCTTTGGGAACACCGGGGAGCTGTTTTTT
>TRBV12-3/TRBV12-4|few|TRBJ2-3|TRBD2|16
CASRDRLAGFTDTQYF
TGTGCCAGCAGGGATAGACTAGCGGGATTCACAGATACGCAGTATTTT
>TRBV6-1|few|TRBJ2-3|NA|14
CASSKRGGWDTQYF
TGTGCCAGCAGTAAAAGGGGGGGTTGGGATACGCAGTATTTT
>TRBV13|NA|TRBJ2-5|TRBD1|17
CASSHRIAGTGGETQYF
TGTGCCAGCAGCCACCGTATAGCCGGGACAGGGGGGGAGACCCAGTACTTC
>TRBV5-1|many|TRBJ2-7|TRBD2|14
CASSLLAENYEQYF
TGCGCCAGCAGCTTACTAGCGGAGAACTACGAGCAGTACTTC
>TRBV7-6|NA|TRBJ1-6|TRBD1|14
CASSLGGGKAPLHF
TGTGCCAGCAGCTTAGGAGGGGGCAAGGCACCCCTCCACTTT
>TRBV6-1|few|TRBJ2-5|NA|13
CASTPPGVETQYF
TGTGCCAGCACCCCACCGGGGGTAGAGACCCAGTACTTC
>TRBV7-6|once|TRBJ2-5|TRBD2|16
CASSSLAGGPQETQYF
TGTGCCAGCAGCTCGCTAGCGGGGGGACCACAAGAGACCCAGTACTTC
>TRBV30|NA|TRBJ2-5|TRBD2|15
CAWSVPLAGTETQYF
TGTGCCTGGAGTGTCCCCCTAGCGGGTACGGAGACCCAGTACTTC
>TRBV24-1|few|TRBJ2-1|TRBD2|17
CATSDFGARGSYNEQFF
TGTGCCACCAGTGATTTTGGAGCGCGGGGGTCCTACAATGAGCAGTTCTTC
>TRBV21-1|NA|TRBJ2-2|NA|18
CASSKLYWVCVVAGELFF
TGTGCCAGCAGCAAACTGTATTGGGTGTGTGTGGTGGCCGGGGAGCTGTTTTTT
>TRBV4-1|many|TRBJ2-5|NA|15
CASSQDGMYQETQYF
TGCGCCAGCAGCCAAGATGGGATGTACCAAGAGACCCAGTACTTC
>TRBV5-1|many|TRBJ2-7|NA|14
CASSLVAGPYEQYF
TGCGCCAGCAGCTTGGTCGCGGGCCCCTACGAGCAGTACTTC
>TRBV12-3/TRBV12-4|NA|TRBJ1-3|NA|13
CASGAGAGNTIYF
TGTGCCAGCGGGGCAGGGGCTGGAAACACCATATATTTT